Below are 32 T cell receptor beta chains sequenced from a single sample in a study of shared clonotypes between healthy human individuals. The method was immunoSEQ multiplex PCR; TCRdb's version includes in-frame clones alone and lacks a portion of them. The sample holds 600,000 or so clones; 90% to 95% are singletons and the top ten take about 0.11%. Terminally differentiated effector memory CD45RA+ cells were left out of the naive CD8 fraction, which was CD45RO-negative and positively selected for CCR7. The sequenced sample consisted of naive CD8+ T cells sorted from blood. These receptors all come from a woman aged 30 to 39 in good health.

The chain couples TRBV5-5 to TRBJ1-2; 7 nucleotides agree with TRBD1. This CDR3 spans 14 amino acids. Germline CDR1 is SGHKS and CDR2 is YYEKEE (reference sequence). V dropped 0 bases and J dropped 2; count of bases not matched to a gene: 1. CDR3 nucleotide sequence: TGTGCCAGCAGCTTGGTAGGGGGCAACTATGGCTACACCTTC. Translating it yields CASSLVGGNYGYTF.

This clone came up a few times. V gene TRBV27 combines with J gene TRBJ1-2, with a weak D call TRBD1 (5 bases). This CDR3 has 13 residues. With 6 bases removed from V and 7 bases from J, the gap between germline ends came to 15 bases. Germline CDR1 and CDR2: MNHEY and SMNVEV (reference sequence). The CDR3 bases are TGTGCCAGCAGCCTTGGGGGGAGTAGTGGCTACACCTTC. Residues: CASSLGGSSGYTF.

V and J are TRBV27 and TRBJ2-1; TRBD2 matches at 9 bases. Unmatched junction bases numbered 2, after V lost 2 bases and J lost 6 bases. Germline CDR1 is MNHEY and CDR2 is SMNVEV (reference sequence). The CDR3 is made up of 14 amino acids. For the CDR3, the DNA is TGTGCCAGCAGTTTAGCGGGAGGGCCCAATGAGCAGTTCTTC. Its protein product is CASSLAGGPNEQFF.

This chain uses TRBV9 with TRBJ2-1; possible D gene TRBD2, 6 bases. In germline, CDR1 is SGDLS, CDR2 YYNGEE. V lost 0 bases to trimming and J lost 4 bases, with 8 bases between them. The CDR3 consists of 14 residues. CDR3 in amino acids: CASSVALAYNEQFF. In DNA form, the CDR3 reads TGTGCCAGCAGCGTAGCACTAGCTTACAATGAGCAGTTCTTC.

In the case of this clone: Other DNA sequences within the sample encode an identical CDR3. The CDR3 DNA reads as TGCGCCAGCAGCTTGGGTGGACTAGCGGCATCCTACGAGCAGTACTTC. It yields the protein CASSLGGLAASYEQYF. This chain joins TRBV5-1 and TRBJ2-7; 10 bases are a match to TRBD2. In germline, CDR1 is SGHRS, CDR2 YFSETQ. Trimming cost V 0 bases and J 1 base; bases outside gene matches: 4. CDR3 size: 16 residues.

The chain is built from TRBV27 and TRBJ2-1; 14 positions match TRBD2. Germline loops: CDR1 MNHEY, CDR2 SMNVEV (reference sequence). The V gene end was trimmed by 3 bases and the J gene end by 5 bases; junction bases not matched to a gene: 3. The CDR3 is made up of 16 amino acids. In nucleotides, the CDR3 is TGTGCCAGCAGTTTCTCGACTAGCGGGGGGGACAATGAGCAGTTCTTC. Translating gives CASSFSTSGGDNEQFF.

This clone was counted a single time. The J gene is TRBJ2-5, the V gene TRBV10-2; D not certain. The DNA end is more similar to TRBJ2-7, so the J call may be wrong. The CDR3 consists of 12 residues. Looked up from germline, CDR1 is WSHSY and CDR2 is SAAADI. The CDR3 DNA sequence: TGCGCCAGCAGTGCCAGTACCTACGAGCAGTACTTC. It encodes CASSASTYEQYF.

The chain uses TRBV7-9 and TRBJ1-2; D remains ambiguous. Germline values: CDR1 SEHNR, CDR2 FQNEAQ (reference sequence). V lost 5 bases, J lost 4 bases, and 17 bases lay in between. This CDR3 has 15 amino acids. CDR3 in DNA: TGTGCCAGCAGCCCCATCTCTGGGTCGGCCTATGGCTACACCTTC. The encoded protein is CASSPISGSAYGYTF.

CDR3 residues: CASSERAGTQETQYF. The CDR3 coding sequence is TGTGCCAGCAGTGAAAGGGCGGGGACCCAAGAGACCCAGTACTTC. J is TRBJ2-5 and V is TRBV2; possible D gene TRBD2, 6 bases. CDR1 is SNHLY and CDR2 is FYNNEI in the germline V gene. The CDR3 is 15 amino acids. The V gene lost 2 bases and the J gene lost 1 base, with 11 bases spanning the gap.

The rearrangement links TRBV9 to TRBJ2-3; D possibly uses TRBD1 or TRBD2 (6 bases each). This CDR3 is 16 amino acids long. Trimming shortened V by 7 bases and J by 3 bases, and 21 bases separated the two germline ends. CDR1 is SGDLS, CDR2 YYNGEE, per germline. CDR3 sequence: CASQKEGGVLTDTQYF. CDR3 sequence (DNA): TGTGCCAGCCAAAAGGAGGGGGGAGTTTTGACAGATACGCAGTATTTT. The full variable domain, with the rest looked up from reference TRBV9 and TRBJ2-3, is DSGVTQTPKHLITATGQRVTLRCSPRSGDLSVYWYQQSLDQGLQFLIQYYNGEERAKGNILERFSAQQFPDLHSELNLSSLELGDSALYFCASQKEGGVLTDTQYFGPGTRLTVL.

The chain couples TRBV28 to TRBJ2-7; TRBD2 agrees at 11 bases. This CDR3 has 14 residues. In germline, CDR1 is MDHEN, CDR2 SYDVKM. J was trimmed by 4 bases and V by 6 bases; bases with no gene match: 5. The CDR3 loop reads CASSNSGRVYEQYF. DNA for the CDR3: TGTGCCAGCAGCAATAGCGGGAGGGTATACGAGCAGTACTTC.

The J gene is TRBJ2-7, the V gene TRBV18; D tentatively fits TRBD1 or TRBD2 (5 bases each). The germline V gene encodes CDR1 KGHSH and CDR2 LQKENI. This CDR3 comprises 15 residues. V lost 4 bases, J lost 7 bases, and 20 bases lay in between. CDR3 residues: CASSLVDGPGGEQYF. The CDR3 nucleotides are TGTGCCAGCTCACTCGTCGACGGGCCTGGGGGAGAGCAGTACTTC.

This chain connects TRBV19 to TRBJ1-5, with D possibly TRBD1 on 6 matching bases. Trimming shortened V by 0 bases and J by 7 bases, and 16 bases separated the two germline ends. This CDR3 contains 16 residues. CDR1 is LNHDA, CDR2 SQIVND, per germline (reference sequence). In DNA, the CDR3 is TGTGCCAGTAGTATAGATCGGGGGGCGGTCGGGCAGCCCCAGCATTTT. Translated: CASSIDRGAVGQPQHF.

A word on this clone: Different DNA sequences within this sample yield the same CDR3. The DNA for the CDR3 is TGTGCCAGTAGTACCGGGACTAGCGGGGACGAGCAGTACTTC. It translates to CASSTGTSGDEQYF. V and J are TRBV19 and TRBJ2-7; 13 nucleotides agree with TRBD2. Germline values: CDR1 LNHDA, CDR2 SQIVND (reference sequence). After removal of 4 bases from V and 5 bases from J, the junction contained 2 bases not matched to a gene. The CDR3 sequence is 14 residues long.

This chain connects TRBV28 to TRBJ2-1; unclear D gene. The V end lost 5 bases, the J end lost 9 bases, and 8 bases lay between the germline ends. Germline V lookup: CDR1 MDHEN, CDR2 SYDVKM. The CDR3 is 11 residues long. CDR3 loop: CASSPRFEQFF. The CDR3 region has the DNA TGTGCCAGCAGTCCTCGCTTTGAGCAGTTCTTC.

V and J are TRBV19 and TRBJ1-3; no firm D call. CDR3 length equals 15 residues. Germline V gene sequence: CDR1 LNHDA, CDR2 SQIVND (reference sequence). V lost 3 bases and J lost 0, with 9 bases in between. In DNA, the CDR3 is TGTGCCAGTAGTATTCAGTACCTCTCTGGAAACACCATATATTTT. Translating it yields CASSIQYLSGNTIYF.

This clone showed up just once. The rearrangement joins TRBV5-6 to TRBJ1-2; D is undetermined. Trimming cost V 2 bases and J 1 base, with 6 bases left between them. CDR3 length equals 13 residues. The V gene's germline CDR1 is SGHDT and CDR2 YYEEEE. The CDR3 DNA reads as TGTGCCAGCAGCTTAAGCAGTAACTATGGCTACACCTTC. Protein product: CASSLSSNYGYTF.

The chain uses TRBV11-2 and TRBJ2-7; 8 positions agree with TRBD2. Trimming cost V 5 bases and J 1 base; bases outside gene matches: 10. The CDR3 spans 16 residues. The V gene's germline CDR1 is SGHAT and CDR2 FQNNGV. CDR3: CASSLQTGGPSYEQYF. The CDR3, as DNA: TGTGCCAGCAGCCTACAGACGGGAGGGCCATCCTACGAGCAGTACTTC.

This clone was seen a single time. The chain joins TRBV30 to TRBJ2-3; TRBD2 agrees at 11 bases. With 5 bases clipped from V and 5 bases from J, the junction kept 3 bases outside the gene matches. CDR3 length: 13 amino acids. The germline V gene encodes CDR1 GTSNPN and CDR2 SVGIG (reference sequence). The CDR3 coding sequence is TGTGCCTGGGTGGGGACTAGCGGAGATACGCAGTATTTT. This translates into CAWVGTSGDTQYF.

In nucleotides, the CDR3 is TGCGCCAGCAGCCAACCCGAGAGTCCCTCGTTTGAGCAGTTCTTC. Translated, it gives CASSQPESPSFEQFF. This chain uses TRBV4-1 with TRBJ2-1; D is undetermined. Trimming took 2 bases from V and 9 from J, leaving 17 bases between them. The CDR3 totals 15 residues. The germline gives CDR1 MGHRA, CDR2 YSYEKL.

V is TRBV5-4 and J is TRBJ2-7; 7 bases agree with TRBD1. Germline values: CDR1 SGHNT, CDR2 YYREEE (reference sequence). The CDR3 has 17 amino acids. With 0 bases clipped from V and 1 base from J, the junction kept 10 bases outside the gene matches. The chain's CDR3 is CASSLGRTGRFSYEQYF. CDR3 sequence (DNA): TGTGCCAGCAGCTTGGGGAGGACAGGTCGATTTTCCTACGAGCAGTACTTC.

V is TRBV6-5 and J is TRBJ2-2, with D possibly matching TRBD1 (5 bases). Germline-derived CDR1 and CDR2 are MNHEY and SVGAGI. Trimming stripped 2 bases from V and 0 bases from J, with 7 bases between. This CDR3 spans 15 amino acids. The CDR3 reads CASSYRGSNTGELFF. CDR3 coding DNA: TGTGCCAGCAGTTACAGGGGATCGAACACCGGGGAGCTGTTTTTT.

The chain links TRBV7-9 to TRBJ1-1; D is unresolved. V lost 5 bases and J lost 0, with 13 bases in between. This CDR3 contains 15 residues. Per germline, CDR1 SEHNR and CDR2 FQNEAQ (reference sequence). The CDR3 sequence: CASSPGNSMNTEAFF. CDR3 DNA sequence: TGTGCCAGCAGCCCAGGTAACAGTATGAACACTGAAGCTTTCTTT.

Turning to this clone: Other DNA sequences in the same sample also yield this CDR3. This chain links TRBV5-1 with TRBJ2-7; no definite D call. Trimming left V 2 bases short and J 0 bases short, with 9 bases between. This CDR3 region has 14 residues. Germline assignment: CDR1 SGHRS and CDR2 YFSETQ. The DNA of the CDR3 is TGCGCCAGCAGCTTAGACTGGGGCTCCTACGAGCAGTACTTC. Its translation is CASSLDWGSYEQYF.

The chain carries TRBV7-9 and TRBJ2-7; the D gene is possibly TRBD1 (6 bases). Germline lookup yields CDR1 SEHNR and CDR2 FQNEAQ (reference sequence). The CDR3 covers 13 residues. The V end lost 6 bases, the J end lost 3 bases, and 12 bases lay between the germline ends. CDR3 sequence (DNA): TGTGCCAGCAGATATACAGGGAACTACGAGCAGTACTTC. Its translation is CASRYTGNYEQYF. Combining the CDR3 with reference TRBV7-9 and TRBJ2-7 gives the whole variable domain DTGVSQNPRHKITKRGQNVTFRCDPISEHNRLYWYRQTLGQGPEFLTYFQNEAQLEKSRLLSDRFSAERPKGSFSTLEIQRTEQGDSAMYLCASRYTGNYEQYFGPGTRLTVT.

This chain uses TRBV5-1 with TRBJ2-7; D is unresolved. The V end lost 0 bases, the J end lost 6 bases, and 7 bases lay between the germline ends. This CDR3 has 12 residues. CDR1 is SGHRS and CDR2 is YFSETQ in the germline V gene. The CDR3 coding sequence is TGCGCCAGCAGCTTGGGACCTAGCGAGCAGTACTTC. It encodes CASSLGPSEQYF. The complete variable domain, with remaining parts taken from reference TRBV5-1 and TRBJ2-7, reads KAGVTQTPRYLIKTRGQQVTLSCSPISGHRSVSWYQQTPGQGLQFLFEYFSETQRNKGNFPGRFSGRQFSNSRSEMNVSTLELGDSALYLCASSLGPSEQYFGPGTRLTVT.

The chain couples TRBV6-6 to TRBJ2-1, with 8 nucleotides matching TRBD1. Germline CDR1 and CDR2: MNHNY and SVGAGI (reference sequence). This CDR3 is built from 15 residues. V lost 4 bases, J lost 5 bases, and 7 bases stayed unmatched. The CDR3 coding sequence is TGTGCCAGCAGTTTAGGGACAGGAAAAGACAATGAGCAGTTCTTC. This gives the protein CASSLGTGKDNEQFF.

This chain links TRBV19 with TRBJ1-1, with D hard to call. Germline CDR1 LNHDA, CDR2 SQIVND (reference sequence). The CDR3 spans 13 residues. The V gene lost 7 bases and the J gene lost 2 bases, with 11 bases spanning the gap. The chain's CDR3 is CASKGQQNTEAFF. The CDR3 nucleotides read TGTGCCAGTAAAGGGCAGCAAAACACTGAAGCTTTCTTT.

V gene TRBV4-1 combines with J gene TRBJ1-2, with no clear D. Looked up from germline, CDR1 is MGHRA and CDR2 is YSYEKL. The V and J ends lost 1 base and 7 bases respectively, with 19 bases between them. The CDR3 has 16 amino acids. CDR3 sequence: CASSQVPTVYGVGYTF. Written as DNA, the CDR3 is TGCGCCAGCAGCCAAGTCCCTACGGTCTATGGGGTTGGCTACACCTTC.

The gene calls are TRBV6-6 and TRBJ2-7; no firm D call. Germline V lookup: CDR1 MNHNY, CDR2 SVGAGI (reference sequence). Trimming took 1 base from V and 3 from J, leaving 7 bases between them. CDR3 length equals 13 residues. CDR3 sequence reads: CASSYYTDYEQYF. The CDR3, as DNA: TGTGCCAGCAGTTACTACACAGACTACGAGCAGTACTTC.

CDR3 sequence (DNA): TGTGCCAGCAGTTTAGCGGGAGGGTTGGATGAGCAGTTCTTC. As protein: CASSLAGGLDEQFF. The chain carries TRBV27 and TRBJ2-1, with 9 bases identical to TRBD2. CDR3 length: 14 residues. V lost 2 bases, J lost 8 bases, and 4 bases stayed unmatched. From germline, CDR1 is MNHEY and CDR2 SMNVEV (reference sequence).

V and J are TRBV5-1 and TRBJ1-1; D is unclear. Trimming cost V 2 bases and J 8 bases, with 7 bases left between them. CDR3 size: 11 residues. Germline V lookup: CDR1 SGHRS, CDR2 YFSETQ. The CDR3 protein is CASSFGGEAFF. CDR3 nucleotide sequence: TGCGCCAGCAGCTTCGGAGGGGAAGCTTTCTTT.